The 4 T cell receptor beta chains presented below share a single source sample, sequenced in a study of regulatory T cells in long-lasting Graves disease. Regarding time point: newly diagnosed GD, antithyroid drugs for less than 3 months. PBMC RNA served as the TCR library source. Assembly of TCR beta libraries relied on iRepertoire HTBI primers together with Arm-PCR of CDR3 regions. MiXCR, run by TCRdb on the multiplex PCR reads, gives a single entry per CDR3 protein. The table lists 450,000 to 600,000 distinct CDR3 sequences, about 14% of them singletons. The same specimen was also included in a second study, on T cells in Graves' hyperthyroidism and ophthalmopathy.

The sample consisted of peripheral blood mononuclear cells (PBMCs), taken at new diagnosis, from a patient treated with antithyroid drugs. These receptors were taken from a man aged 25-45 years with Graves disease.

This clonotype has at least ten counts. V and J are TRBV29-1 and TRBJ2-1, with 7 bases that match TRBD1. Germline loops: CDR1 SQVTM, CDR2 ANQGSEA. There are 15 residues in the CDR3. The V gene end was trimmed by 1 base and the J gene end by 3 bases; junction bases not matched to a gene: 6. CDR3 bases: TGCAGCGTTGAAGGAAAAGGGGGCCTCTACAATGAGCAGTTCTTC. Its protein is CSVEGKGGLYNEQFF.

This chain links TRBV18 with TRBJ2-3; weak D call: TRBD2 (5 bases). CDR1 KGHSH and CDR2 LQKENI come from the germline V gene. Trimming left V 1 base short and J 3 bases short, with 11 bases between. This CDR3 region has 15 residues. The CDR3 is CASSPLPSRTDTQYF. The CDR3 coding sequence is TGTGCCAGCTCACCACTCCCTAGCCGAACAGATACGCAGTATTTT.

Ten or more counts support this clonotype. The chain combines TRBV6-2 or TRBV6-3 with TRBJ2-1, with 8 bases that match TRBD2. The J segment lost 4 bases and the V segment lost 2 bases, leaving 4 bases of the junction unmatched. Germline loops: CDR1 MNHEY, CDR2 SVGEGT. This CDR3 contains 15 residues. In nucleotides, the CDR3 is TGTGCCAGCAGTTACGGAGCGGGAGAGTACAATGAGCAGTTCTTC. It encodes CASSYGAGEYNEQFF.

This clonotype has a count of ten or more. This chain links TRBV7-9 with TRBJ1-1, with D unclear. Trimming pared 5 bases from V and 0 bases from J, leaving 22 bases between. The CDR3 sequence is 18 residues long. Per germline, CDR1 SEHNR and CDR2 FQNEAQ (reference sequence). The CDR3 sequence is CASSKPGERANLNTEAFF. CDR3 DNA: TGTGCCAGCAGCAAACCGGGTGAAAGGGCGAACCTGAACACTGAAGCTTTCTTT.